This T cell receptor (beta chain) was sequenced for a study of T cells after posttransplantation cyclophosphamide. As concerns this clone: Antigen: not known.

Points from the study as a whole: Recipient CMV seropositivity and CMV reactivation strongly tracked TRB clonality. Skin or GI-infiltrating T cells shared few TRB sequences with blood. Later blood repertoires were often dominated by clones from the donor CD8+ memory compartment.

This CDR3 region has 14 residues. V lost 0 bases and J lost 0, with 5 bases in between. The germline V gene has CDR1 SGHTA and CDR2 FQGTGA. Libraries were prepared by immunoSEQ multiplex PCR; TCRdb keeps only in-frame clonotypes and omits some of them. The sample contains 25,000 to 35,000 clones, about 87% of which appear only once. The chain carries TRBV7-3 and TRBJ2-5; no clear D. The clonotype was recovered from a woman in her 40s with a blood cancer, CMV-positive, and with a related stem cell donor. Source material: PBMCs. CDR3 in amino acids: CASSLTQYQETQYF. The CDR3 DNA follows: TGTGCCAGCAGCTTAACACAGTACCAAGAGACCCAGTACTTC.